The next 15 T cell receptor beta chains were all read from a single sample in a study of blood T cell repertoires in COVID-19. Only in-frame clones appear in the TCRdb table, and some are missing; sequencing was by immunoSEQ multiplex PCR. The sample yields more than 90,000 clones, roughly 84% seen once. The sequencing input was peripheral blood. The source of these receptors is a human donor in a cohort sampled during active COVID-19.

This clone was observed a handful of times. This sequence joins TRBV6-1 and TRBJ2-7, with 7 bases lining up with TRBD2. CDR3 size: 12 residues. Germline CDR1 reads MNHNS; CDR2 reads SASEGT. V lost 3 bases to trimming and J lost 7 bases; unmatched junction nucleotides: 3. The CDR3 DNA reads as TGTGCCAGCAGTGATGTGGGGGGGGAGCAGTACTTC. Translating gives CASSDVGGEQYF.

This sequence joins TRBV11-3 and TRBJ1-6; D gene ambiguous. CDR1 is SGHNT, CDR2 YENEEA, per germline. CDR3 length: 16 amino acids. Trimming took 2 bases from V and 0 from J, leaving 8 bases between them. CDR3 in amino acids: CASSLFGSSYNSPLHF. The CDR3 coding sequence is TGTGCCAGCAGCTTATTTGGCAGCTCCTATAATTCACCCCTCCACTTT.

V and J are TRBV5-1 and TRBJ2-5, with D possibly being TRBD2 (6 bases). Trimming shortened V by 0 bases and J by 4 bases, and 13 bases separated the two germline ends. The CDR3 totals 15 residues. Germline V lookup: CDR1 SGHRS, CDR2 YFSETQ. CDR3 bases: TGCGCCAGCAGCTTGGAATGGGCGGGGCGAGAGACCCAGTACTTC. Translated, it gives CASSLEWAGRETQYF. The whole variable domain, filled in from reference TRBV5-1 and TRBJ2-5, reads KAGVTQTPRYLIKTRGQQVTLSCSPISGHRSVSWYQQTPGQGLQFLFEYFSETQRNKGNFPGRFSGRQFSNSRSEMNVSTLELGDSALYLCASSLEWAGRETQYFGPGTRLLVL.

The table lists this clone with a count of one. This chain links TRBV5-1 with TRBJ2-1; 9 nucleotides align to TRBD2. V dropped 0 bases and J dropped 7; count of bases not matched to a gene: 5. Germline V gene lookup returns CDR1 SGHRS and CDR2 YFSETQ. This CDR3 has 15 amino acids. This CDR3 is CASSLGSGGQNEQFF. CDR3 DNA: TGCGCCAGCAGCTTGGGCAGCGGGGGGCAAAATGAGCAGTTCTTC.

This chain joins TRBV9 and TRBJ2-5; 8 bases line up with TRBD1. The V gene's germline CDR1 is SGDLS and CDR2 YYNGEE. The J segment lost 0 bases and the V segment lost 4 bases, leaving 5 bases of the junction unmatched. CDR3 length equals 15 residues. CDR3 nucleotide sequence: TGTGCCAGCAGCCCACGGGACAGGTACCAAGAGACCCAGTACTTC. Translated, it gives CASSPRDRYQETQYF.

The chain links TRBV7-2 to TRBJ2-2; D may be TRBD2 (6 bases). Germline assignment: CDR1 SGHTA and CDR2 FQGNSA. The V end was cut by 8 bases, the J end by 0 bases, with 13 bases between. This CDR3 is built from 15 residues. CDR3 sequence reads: CASASKRANTGELFF. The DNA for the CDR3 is TGTGCCAGCGCGTCCAAGCGGGCGAACACCGGGGAGCTGTTTTTT.

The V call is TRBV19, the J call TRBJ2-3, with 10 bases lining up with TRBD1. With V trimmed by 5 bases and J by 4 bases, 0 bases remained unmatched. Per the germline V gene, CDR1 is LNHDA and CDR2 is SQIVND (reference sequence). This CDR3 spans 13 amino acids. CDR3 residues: CASSDRGPDTQYF. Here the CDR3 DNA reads TGTGCCAGTAGTGACAGGGGGCCAGATACGCAGTATTTT. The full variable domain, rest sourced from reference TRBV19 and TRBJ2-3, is DGGITQSPKYLFRKEGQNVTLSCEQNLNHDAMYWYRQDPGQGLRLIYYSQIVNDFQKGDIAEGYSVSREKKESFPLTVTSAQKNPTAFYLCASSDRGPDTQYFGPGTRLTVL.

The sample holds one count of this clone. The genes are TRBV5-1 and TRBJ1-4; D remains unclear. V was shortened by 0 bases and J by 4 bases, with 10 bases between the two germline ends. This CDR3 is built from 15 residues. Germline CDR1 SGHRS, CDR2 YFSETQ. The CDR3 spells CASSLAGEINEKLFF. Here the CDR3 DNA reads TGCGCCAGCAGCTTGGCCGGGGAGATTAATGAAAAACTGTTTTTT.

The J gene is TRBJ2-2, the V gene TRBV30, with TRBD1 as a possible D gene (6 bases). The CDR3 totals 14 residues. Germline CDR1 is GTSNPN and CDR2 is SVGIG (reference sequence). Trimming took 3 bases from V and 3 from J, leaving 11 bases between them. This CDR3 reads CAWSWGLDTGELFF. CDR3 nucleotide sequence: TGTGCCTGGAGCTGGGGGCTGGACACCGGGGAGCTGTTTTTT.

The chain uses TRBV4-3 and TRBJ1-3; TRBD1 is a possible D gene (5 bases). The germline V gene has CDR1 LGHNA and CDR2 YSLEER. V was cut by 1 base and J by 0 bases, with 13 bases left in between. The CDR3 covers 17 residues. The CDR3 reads CASSQVSGTSSGNTIYF. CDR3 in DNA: TGCGCCAGCAGCCAAGTTTCAGGGACTAGCTCTGGAAACACCATATATTTT.

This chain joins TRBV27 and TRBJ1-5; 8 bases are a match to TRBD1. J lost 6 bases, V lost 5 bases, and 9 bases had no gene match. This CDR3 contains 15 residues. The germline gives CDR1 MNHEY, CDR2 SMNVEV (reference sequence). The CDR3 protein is CASSPTGAVGQPQHF. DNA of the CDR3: TGTGCCAGCAGTCCGACAGGGGCCGTGGGTCAGCCCCAGCATTTT.

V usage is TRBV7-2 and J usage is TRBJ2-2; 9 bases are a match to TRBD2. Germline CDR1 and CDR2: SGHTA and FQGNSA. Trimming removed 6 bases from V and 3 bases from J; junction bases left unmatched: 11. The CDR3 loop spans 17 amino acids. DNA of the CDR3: TGTGCCAGCAGTTCTTTGGCGGGAGGGCCGGACACCGGGGAGCTGTTTTTT. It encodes CASSSLAGGPDTGELFF.

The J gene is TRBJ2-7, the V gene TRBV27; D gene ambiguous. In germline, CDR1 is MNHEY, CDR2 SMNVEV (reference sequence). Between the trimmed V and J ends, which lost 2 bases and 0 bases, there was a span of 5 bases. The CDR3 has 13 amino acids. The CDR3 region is CASSLRHSYEQYF. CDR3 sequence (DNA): TGTGCCAGCAGTTTAAGACACTCCTACGAGCAGTACTTC.

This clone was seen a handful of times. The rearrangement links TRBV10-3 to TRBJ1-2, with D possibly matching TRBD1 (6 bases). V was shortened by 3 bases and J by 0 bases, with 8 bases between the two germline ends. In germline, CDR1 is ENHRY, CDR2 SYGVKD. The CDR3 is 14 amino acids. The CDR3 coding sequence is TGTGCCATCAGTGACAGGGGCCCTAACTATGGCTACACCTTC. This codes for CAISDRGPNYGYTF.

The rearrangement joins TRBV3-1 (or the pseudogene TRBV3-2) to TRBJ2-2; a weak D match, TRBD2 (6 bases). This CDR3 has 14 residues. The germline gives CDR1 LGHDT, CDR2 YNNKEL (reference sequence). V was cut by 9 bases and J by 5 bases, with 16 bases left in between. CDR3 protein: CARAGQKSTGELFF. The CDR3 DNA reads TGTGCCAGGGCGGGGCAGAAGAGTACCGGGGAGCTGTTTTTT.